The rows below give T cell receptor beta chains drawn from one sample of a study of cytomegalovirus exposure and HLA in healthy donors. Measured with immunoSEQ multiplex PCR; TCRdb has only the in-frame clones, and not every one. Among approximately 160,000 clones listed, approximately 86% were seen once. The source material was PBMCs. These receptors were collected from a woman aged 18-35 years in good health and CMV-seronegative. Both conserved end residues are part of each CDR3. D genes are given only for firm matches. Clone sizes are given selectively: once, few, many, or a class where the clone is expanded.

cdr3_length,clone_size,v_call,d_call,j_call,cdr3_aa,cdr3_nt
14,-,TRBV4-1,-,TRBJ2-3,CASSQLTRADTQYF,TGCGCCAGCAGCCAATTAACGCGCGCAGATACGCAGTATTTT
16,-,TRBV5-1,-,TRBJ1-1,CASSLAPPGGYTEAFF,TGCGCCAGCAGCTTGGCCCCCCCTGGGGGGTACACTGAAGCTTTCTTT
15,-,TRBV10-1,-,TRBJ2-2,CASSERGIGAGELFF,TGCGCCAGCAGTGAGCGGGGGATCGGGGCCGGGGAGCTGTTTTTT
12,-,TRBV19,-,TRBJ1-2,CASSILNYGYTF,TGTGCCAGTAGTATCCTGAACTATGGCTACACCTTC
16,-,TRBV10-2,TRBD2,TRBJ2-2,CASSSTSGSRTGELFF,TGCGCCAGCAGTTCCACTAGCGGGAGTCGGACCGGGGAGCTGTTTTTT
13,-,TRBV6-1,-,TRBJ2-7,CASYTGSLNEQYF,TGTGCCAGTTATACAGGATCGCTCAACGAGCAGTACTTC
17,few,TRBV12-2,-,TRBJ2-7,CASRLVHRTSYRYEQYF,TGTGCAAGTCGCTTAGTTCATCGGACTAGCTATCGCTACGAGCAGTACTTC
15,-,TRBV9,TRBD1,TRBJ2-5,CASSASQGPQETQYF,TGTGCCAGCAGCGCTTCACAGGGGCCCCAAGAGACCCAGTACTTC
14,once,TRBV5-1,TRBD1,TRBJ2-7,CASSPGQGVYEQYF,TGCGCCAGCAGCCCGGGACAGGGAGTCTACGAGCAGTACTTC
15,-,TRBV4-3,TRBD2,TRBJ2-1,CASSQEWLAGGEQFF,TGCGCCAGCAGCCAAGAATGGCTAGCGGGAGGTGAGCAGTTCTTC
14,-,TRBV6-1,TRBD1,TRBJ1-2,CASSIGQGAGGYTF,TGTGCCAGCAGTATAGGACAGGGGGCTGGTGGCTACACCTTC
15,-,TRBV7-3,TRBD1,TRBJ2-3,CASSVGQGAPDTQYF,TGTGCCAGCAGCGTGGGACAGGGGGCCCCAGATACGCAGTATTTT
15,-,TRBV12-5,TRBD1,TRBJ1-2,CASAVLGGEDYGYTF,TGTGCTAGTGCCGTCCTAGGGGGCGAGGACTATGGCTACACCTTC
18,-,TRBV7-2,TRBD2,TRBJ2-4,CASSLGLAGARLTDIQYF,TGTGCCAGCAGCTTAGGACTAGCGGGAGCCCGATTAACTGACATTCAGTACTTC
14,-,TRBV7-6,-,TRBJ2-7,CASSSVAGVDEQYF,TGTGCCAGCAGCTCAGTGGCGGGTGTCGACGAGCAGTACTTC
17,-,TRBV2,-,TRBJ1-2,CASSESVRGTEPYGYTF,TGTGCCAGCAGTGAAAGTGTGAGGGGGACCGAACCTTATGGCTACACCTTC
16,-,TRBV7-9,TRBD1,TRBJ1-5,CASISDRDVGNQPQHF,TGTGCCAGCATCTCTGACAGGGATGTTGGCAATCAGCCCCAGCATTTT
18,-,TRBV7-2,TRBD1,TRBJ2-7,CASSSRQGLEPYYYEQYF,TGTGCCAGCAGCTCCCGACAGGGTCTGGAACCCTACTACTACGAGCAGTACTTC
11,-,TRBV6-5,-,TRBJ1-2,CASSLDDNYTF,TGTGCCAGTTCATTGGATGACAACTACACCTTC
17,-,TRBV7-9,TRBD1,TRBJ1-1,CASSSRSPGQGGTEAFF,TGTGCCAGCAGCTCCCGTTCCCCGGGACAGGGTGGTACTGAAGCTTTCTTT
16,-,TRBV11-2,TRBD2,TRBJ2-1,CASSFLTSGSHNEQFF,TGTGCCAGCAGCTTTTTGACTAGCGGGAGCCACAATGAGCAGTTCTTC
13,-,TRBV5-1,-,TRBJ1-6,CASRTTLNSPLHF,TGCGCCAGCAGAACAACCCTTAATTCACCCCTCCACTTT
14,-,TRBV6-6,TRBD1,TRBJ1-4,CASSYLDRAEKLFF,TGTGCCAGCAGTTATCTCGACAGGGCTGAAAAACTGTTTTTT
15,few,TRBV19,TRBD1,TRBJ2-5,CASSTRDRLEETQYF,TGTGCCAGTAGTACCCGGGACAGACTGGAAGAGACCCAGTACTTC
15,few,TRBV5-6,TRBD2,TRBJ2-5,CASSFSGRAGETQYF,TGTGCCAGCAGCTTCTCCGGGAGGGCCGGGGAGACCCAGTACTTC
16,-,TRBV19,TRBD1,TRBJ2-6,CASSILQGAGANVLTF,TGTGCCAGTAGTATTCTCCAGGGGGCTGGGGCCAACGTCCTGACTTTC
14,-,TRBV7-4,-,TRBJ1-2,CASSLGAGHEGYTF,TGTGCCAGCAGCTTAGGTGCGGGCCATGAAGGCTACACCTTC